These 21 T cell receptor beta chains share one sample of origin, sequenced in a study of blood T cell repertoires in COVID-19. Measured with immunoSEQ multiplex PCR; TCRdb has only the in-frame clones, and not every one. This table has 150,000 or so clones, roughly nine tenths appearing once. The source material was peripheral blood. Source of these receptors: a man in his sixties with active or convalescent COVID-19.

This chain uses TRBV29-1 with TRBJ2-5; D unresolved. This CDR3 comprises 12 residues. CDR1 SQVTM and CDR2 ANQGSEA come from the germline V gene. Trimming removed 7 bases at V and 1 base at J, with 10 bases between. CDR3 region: CSAAYGQETQYF. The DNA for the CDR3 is TGCAGCGCCGCGTACGGCCAAGAGACCCAGTACTTC.

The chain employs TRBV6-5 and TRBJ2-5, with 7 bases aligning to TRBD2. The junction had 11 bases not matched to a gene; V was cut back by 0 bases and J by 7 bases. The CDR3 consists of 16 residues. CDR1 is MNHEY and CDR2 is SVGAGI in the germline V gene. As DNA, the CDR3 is TGTGCCAGCAGTTACTCGCCGGGGGGAGAGGGAGGGACCCAGTACTTC. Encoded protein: CASSYSPGGEGGTQYF.

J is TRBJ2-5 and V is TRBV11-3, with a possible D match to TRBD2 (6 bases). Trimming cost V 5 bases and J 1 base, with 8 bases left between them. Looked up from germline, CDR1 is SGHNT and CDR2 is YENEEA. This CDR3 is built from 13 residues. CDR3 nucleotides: TGTGCCAGCAGCAAGACTAGCCAAGAGACCCAGTACTTC. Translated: CASSKTSQETQYF.

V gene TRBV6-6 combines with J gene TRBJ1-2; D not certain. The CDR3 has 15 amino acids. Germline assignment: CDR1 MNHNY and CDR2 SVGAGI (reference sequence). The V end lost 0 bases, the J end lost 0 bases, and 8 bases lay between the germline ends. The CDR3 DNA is TGTGCCAGCAGTTACTCGAACAGTCCTAACTATGGCTACACCTTC. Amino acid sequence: CASSYSNSPNYGYTF.

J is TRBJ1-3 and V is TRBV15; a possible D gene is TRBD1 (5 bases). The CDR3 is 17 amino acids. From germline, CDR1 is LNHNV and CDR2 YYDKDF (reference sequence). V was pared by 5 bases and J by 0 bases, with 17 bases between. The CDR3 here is CATSSQRGGSSGNTIYF. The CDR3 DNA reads TGTGCCACCAGCTCCCAGAGGGGCGGGAGCTCTGGAAACACCATATATTTT.

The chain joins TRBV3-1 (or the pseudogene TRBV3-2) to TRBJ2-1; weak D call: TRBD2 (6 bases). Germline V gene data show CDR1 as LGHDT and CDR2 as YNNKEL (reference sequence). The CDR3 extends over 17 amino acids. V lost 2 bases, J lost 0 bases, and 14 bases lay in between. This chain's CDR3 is CASSQSRGTVSYNEQFF. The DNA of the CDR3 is TGTGCCAGCAGCCAATCCCGGGGGACGGTCTCCTACAATGAGCAGTTCTTC.

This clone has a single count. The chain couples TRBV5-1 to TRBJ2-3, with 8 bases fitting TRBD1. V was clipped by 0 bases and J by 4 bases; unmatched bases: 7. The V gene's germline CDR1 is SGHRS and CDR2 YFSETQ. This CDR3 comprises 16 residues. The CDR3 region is CASSLEGRGPSDTQYF. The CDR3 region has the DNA TGCGCCAGCAGCTTGGAGGGCAGGGGGCCCTCAGATACGCAGTATTTT.

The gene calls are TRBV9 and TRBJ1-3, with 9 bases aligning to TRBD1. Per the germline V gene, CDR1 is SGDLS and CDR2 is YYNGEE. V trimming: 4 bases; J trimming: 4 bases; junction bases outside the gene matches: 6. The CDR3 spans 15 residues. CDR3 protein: CASSFGQGRGNTIYF. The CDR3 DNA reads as TGTGCCAGCAGCTTTGGACAGGGGAGGGGAAACACCATATATTTT. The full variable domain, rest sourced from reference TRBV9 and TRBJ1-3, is DSGVTQTPKHLITATGQRVTLRCSPRSGDLSVYWYQQSLDQGLQFLIQYYNGEERAKGNILERFSAQQFPDLHSELNLSSLELGDSALYFCASSFGQGRGNTIYFGEGSWLTVV.

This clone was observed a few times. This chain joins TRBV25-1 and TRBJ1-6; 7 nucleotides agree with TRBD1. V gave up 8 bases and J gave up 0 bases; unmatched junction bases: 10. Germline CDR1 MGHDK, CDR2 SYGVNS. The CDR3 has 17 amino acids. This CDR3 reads CASAGTVFSSYNSPLHF. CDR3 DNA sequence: TGTGCCAGCGCCGGGACAGTCTTTAGCTCCTATAATTCACCCCTCCACTTT. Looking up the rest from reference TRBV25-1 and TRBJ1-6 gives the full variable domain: EADIYQTPRYLVIGTGKKITLECSQTMGHDKMYWYQQDPGMELHLIHYSYGVNSTEKGDLSSESTVSRIRTEHFPLTLESARPSHTSQYLCASAGTVFSSYNSPLHFGNGTRLTVT.

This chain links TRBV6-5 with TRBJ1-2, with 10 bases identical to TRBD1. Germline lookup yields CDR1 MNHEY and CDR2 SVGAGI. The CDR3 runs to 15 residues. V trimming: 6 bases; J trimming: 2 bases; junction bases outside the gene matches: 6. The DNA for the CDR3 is TGTGCCAGCAGAGTGACAGGGGGCGCGAACTATGGCTACACCTTC. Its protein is CASRVTGGANYGYTF.

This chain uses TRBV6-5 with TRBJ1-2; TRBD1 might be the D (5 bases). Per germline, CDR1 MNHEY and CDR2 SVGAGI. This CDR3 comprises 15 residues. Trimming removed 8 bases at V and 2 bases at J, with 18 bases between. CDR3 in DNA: TGTGCCAGCGGGGACTTGGGCAGACTGAACTATGGCTACACCTTC. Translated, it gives CASGDLGRLNYGYTF.

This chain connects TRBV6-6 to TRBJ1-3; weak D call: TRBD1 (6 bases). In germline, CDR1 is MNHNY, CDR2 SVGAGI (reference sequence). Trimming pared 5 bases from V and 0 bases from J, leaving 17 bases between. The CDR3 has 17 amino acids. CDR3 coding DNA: TGTGCCAGCAGTCCTCCCAATAGGGGACACTCTGGAAACACCATATATTTT. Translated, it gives CASSPPNRGHSGNTIYF.

DNA for the CDR3: TGTGCCTTAAGCAGGGTCGGCACTGAAGCTTTCTTT. Its translation is CALSRVGTEAFF. The genes are TRBV30 and TRBJ1-1; perhaps TRBD1 as D (5 bases). Germline CDR1 is GTSNPN and CDR2 is SVGIG (reference sequence). The length of the CDR3 is 12 residues. V lost 7 bases to trimming and J lost 4 bases, with 13 bases between them.

Written as DNA, the CDR3 is TGTGCCAGCTCACCAGAACAGGGCAGTTCAAACATTCAGTACTTC. This encodes CASSPEQGSSNIQYF. The chain has TRBV18 and TRBJ2-4, with D tentatively TRBD1 (6 bases). The V end lost 2 bases, the J end lost 6 bases, and 14 bases lay between the germline ends. In germline, CDR1 is KGHSH, CDR2 LQKENI. The CDR3 sequence is 15 residues long.

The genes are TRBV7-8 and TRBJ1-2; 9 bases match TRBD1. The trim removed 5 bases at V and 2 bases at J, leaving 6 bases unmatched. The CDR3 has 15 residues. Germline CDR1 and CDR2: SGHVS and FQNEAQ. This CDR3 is CASSPPGQGNYGYTF. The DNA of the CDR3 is TGTGCCAGCAGCCCCCCGGGACAGGGAAACTATGGCTACACCTTC.

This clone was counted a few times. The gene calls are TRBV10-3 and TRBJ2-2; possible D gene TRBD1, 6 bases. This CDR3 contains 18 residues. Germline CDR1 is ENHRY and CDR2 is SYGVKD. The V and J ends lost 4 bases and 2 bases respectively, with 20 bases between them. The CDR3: CAISGGLFWGRNTGELFF. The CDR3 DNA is TGTGCCATCAGTGGGGGTTTGTTCTGGGGGCGAAACACCGGGGAGCTGTTTTTT.

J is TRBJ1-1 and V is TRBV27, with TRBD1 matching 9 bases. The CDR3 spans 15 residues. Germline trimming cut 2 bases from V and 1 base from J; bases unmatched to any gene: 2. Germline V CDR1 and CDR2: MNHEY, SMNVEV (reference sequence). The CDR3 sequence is CASSLHRGPNTEAFF. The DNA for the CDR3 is TGTGCCAGCAGTTTACACAGGGGGCCGAACACTGAAGCTTTCTTT.

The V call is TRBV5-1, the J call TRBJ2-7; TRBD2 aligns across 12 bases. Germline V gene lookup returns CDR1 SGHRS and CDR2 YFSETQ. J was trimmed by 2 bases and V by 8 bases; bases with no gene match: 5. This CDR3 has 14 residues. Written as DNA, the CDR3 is TGCGCCAGAGCAACTAGCGGGAGGCCCTACGAGCAGTACTTC. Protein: CARATSGRPYEQYF.

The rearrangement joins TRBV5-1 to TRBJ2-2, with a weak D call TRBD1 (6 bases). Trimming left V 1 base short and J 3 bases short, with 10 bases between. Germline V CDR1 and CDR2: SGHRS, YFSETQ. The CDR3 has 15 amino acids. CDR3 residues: CASSLRDTYTGELFF. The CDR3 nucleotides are TGCGCCAGCAGCTTGCGGGACACCTACACCGGGGAGCTGTTTTTT. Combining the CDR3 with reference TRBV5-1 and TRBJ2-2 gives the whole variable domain KAGVTQTPRYLIKTRGQQVTLSCSPISGHRSVSWYQQTPGQGLQFLFEYFSETQRNKGNFPGRFSGRQFSNSRSEMNVSTLELGDSALYLCASSLRDTYTGELFFGEGSRLTVL.

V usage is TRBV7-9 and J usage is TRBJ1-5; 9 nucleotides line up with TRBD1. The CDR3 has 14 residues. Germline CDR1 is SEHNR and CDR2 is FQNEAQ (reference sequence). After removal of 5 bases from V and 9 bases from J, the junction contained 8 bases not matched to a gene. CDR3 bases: TGTGCCAGCAGCGATCCGGGACAGGGAGCGCCCCAGCATTTT. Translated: CASSDPGQGAPQHF.

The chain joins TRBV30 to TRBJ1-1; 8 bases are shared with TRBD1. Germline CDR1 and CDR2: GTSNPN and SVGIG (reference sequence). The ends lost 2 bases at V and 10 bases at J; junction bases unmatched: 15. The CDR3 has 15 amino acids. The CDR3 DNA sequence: TGTGCCTGGAGTCAACATCGACAGGGGCCCTTTGGAGCTTTCTTT. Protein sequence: CAWSQHRQGPFGAFF. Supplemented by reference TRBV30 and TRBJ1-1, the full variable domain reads SQTIHQWPATLVQPVGSPLSLECTVEGTSNPNLYWYRQAAGRGLQLLFYSVGIGQISSEVPQNLSASRPQDRQFILSSKKLLLSDSGFYLCAWSQHRQGPFGAFFGQGTRLTVV.